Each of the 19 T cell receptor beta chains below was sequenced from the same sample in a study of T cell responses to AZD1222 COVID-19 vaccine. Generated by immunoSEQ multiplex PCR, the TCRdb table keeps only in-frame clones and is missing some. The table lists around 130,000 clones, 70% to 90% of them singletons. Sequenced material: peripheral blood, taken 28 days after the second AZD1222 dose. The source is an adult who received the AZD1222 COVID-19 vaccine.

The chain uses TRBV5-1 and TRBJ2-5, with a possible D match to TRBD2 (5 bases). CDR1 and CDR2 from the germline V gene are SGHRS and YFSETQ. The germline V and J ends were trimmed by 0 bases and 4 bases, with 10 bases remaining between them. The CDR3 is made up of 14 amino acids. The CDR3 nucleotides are TGCGCCAGCAGCTTGGGGACTTCCAGAGAGACCCAGTACTTC. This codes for CASSLGTSRETQYF.

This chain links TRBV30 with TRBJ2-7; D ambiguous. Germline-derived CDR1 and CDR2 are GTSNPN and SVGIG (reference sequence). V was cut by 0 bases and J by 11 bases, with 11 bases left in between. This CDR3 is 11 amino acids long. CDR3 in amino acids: CAWSVSPEKYF. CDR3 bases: TGTGCCTGGAGTGTATCCCCTGAGAAGTACTTC.

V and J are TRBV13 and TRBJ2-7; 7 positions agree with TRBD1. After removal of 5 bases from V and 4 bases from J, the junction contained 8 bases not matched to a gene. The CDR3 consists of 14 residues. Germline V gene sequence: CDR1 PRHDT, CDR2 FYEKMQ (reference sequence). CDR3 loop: CASSTRLQGYEQYF. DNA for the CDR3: TGTGCCAGCAGCACCAGGCTACAGGGGTACGAGCAGTACTTC. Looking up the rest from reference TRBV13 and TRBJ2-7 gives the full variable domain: AAGVIQSPRHLIKEKRETATLKCYPIPRHDTVYWYQQGPGQDPQFLISFYEKMQSDKGSIPDRFSAQQFSDYHSELNMSSLELGDSALYFCASSTRLQGYEQYFGPGTRLTVT.

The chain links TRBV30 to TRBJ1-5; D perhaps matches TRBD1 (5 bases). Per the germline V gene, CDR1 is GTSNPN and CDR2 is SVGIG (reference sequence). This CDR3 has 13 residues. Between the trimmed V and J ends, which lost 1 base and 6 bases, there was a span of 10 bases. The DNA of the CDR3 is TGTGCCTGGAGTGGGGGGTGGGGTCAGCCCCAGCATTTT. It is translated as CAWSGGWGQPQHF.

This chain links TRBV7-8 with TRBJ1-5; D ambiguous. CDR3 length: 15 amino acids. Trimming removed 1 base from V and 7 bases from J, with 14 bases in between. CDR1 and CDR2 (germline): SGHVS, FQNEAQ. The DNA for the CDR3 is TGTGCCAGCAGCTTAGGTCGGGTTAGTGGACAGCCCCAGCATTTT. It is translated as CASSLGRVSGQPQHF.

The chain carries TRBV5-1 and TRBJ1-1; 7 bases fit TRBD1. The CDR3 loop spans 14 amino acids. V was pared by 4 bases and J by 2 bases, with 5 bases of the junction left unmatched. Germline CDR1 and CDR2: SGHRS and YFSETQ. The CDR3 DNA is TGCGCCAGCAGCGTTGGGGACAGAAACACTGAAGCTTTCTTT. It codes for CASSVGDRNTEAFF.

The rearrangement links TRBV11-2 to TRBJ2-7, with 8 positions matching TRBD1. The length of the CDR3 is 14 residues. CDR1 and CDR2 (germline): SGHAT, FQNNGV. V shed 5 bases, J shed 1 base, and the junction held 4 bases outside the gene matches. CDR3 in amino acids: CASSQNRGSYEQYF. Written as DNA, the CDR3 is TGTGCCAGCAGCCAAAACAGGGGGTCCTACGAGCAGTACTTC.

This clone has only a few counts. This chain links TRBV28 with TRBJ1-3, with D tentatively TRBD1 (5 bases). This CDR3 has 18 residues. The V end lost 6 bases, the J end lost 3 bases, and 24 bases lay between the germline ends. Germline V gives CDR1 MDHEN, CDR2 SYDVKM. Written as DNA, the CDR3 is TGTGCCAGCAGGGCTCCCATAGACAGTAGGGTAGTTGGAAACACCATATATTTT. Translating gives CASRAPIDSRVVGNTIYF.

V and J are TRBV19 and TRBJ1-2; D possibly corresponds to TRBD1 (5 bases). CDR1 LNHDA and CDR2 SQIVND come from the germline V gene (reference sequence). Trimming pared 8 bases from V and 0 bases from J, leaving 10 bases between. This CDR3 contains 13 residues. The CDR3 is CASRGSANYGYTF. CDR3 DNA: TGTGCCAGTCGGGGGTCAGCTAACTATGGCTACACCTTC.

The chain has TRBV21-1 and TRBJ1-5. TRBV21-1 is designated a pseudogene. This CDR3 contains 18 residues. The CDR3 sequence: CASSKEGPGPRSNQPQHF. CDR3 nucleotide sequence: TGTGCCAGCAGCAAAGAGGGTCCGGGACCGAGGAGCAATCAGCCCCAGCATTTT.

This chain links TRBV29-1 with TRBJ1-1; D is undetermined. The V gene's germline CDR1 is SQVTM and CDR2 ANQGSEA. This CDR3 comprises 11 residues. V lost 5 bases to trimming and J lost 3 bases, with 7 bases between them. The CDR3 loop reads CSVRADTEAFF. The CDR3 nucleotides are TGCAGCGTTAGGGCGGACACTGAAGCTTTCTTT.

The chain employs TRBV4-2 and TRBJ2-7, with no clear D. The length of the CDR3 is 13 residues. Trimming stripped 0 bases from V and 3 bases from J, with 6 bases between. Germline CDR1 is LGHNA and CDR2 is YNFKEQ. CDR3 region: CASSQDLSYEQYF. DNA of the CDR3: TGTGCCAGCAGCCAAGATTTGAGCTACGAGCAGTACTTC.

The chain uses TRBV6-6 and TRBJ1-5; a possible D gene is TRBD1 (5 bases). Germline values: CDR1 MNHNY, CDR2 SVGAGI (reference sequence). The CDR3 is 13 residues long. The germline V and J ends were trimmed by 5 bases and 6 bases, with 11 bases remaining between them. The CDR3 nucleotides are TGTGCCAGCAGTCAGGGAGGCACTCAGCCCCAGCATTTT. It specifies CASSQGGTQPQHF.

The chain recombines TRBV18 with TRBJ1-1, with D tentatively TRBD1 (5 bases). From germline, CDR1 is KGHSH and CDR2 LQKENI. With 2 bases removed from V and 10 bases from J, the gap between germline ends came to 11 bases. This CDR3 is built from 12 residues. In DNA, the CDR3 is TGTGCCAGCTCACCATATGGGACTACAGCTTTCTTT. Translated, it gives CASSPYGTTAFF.

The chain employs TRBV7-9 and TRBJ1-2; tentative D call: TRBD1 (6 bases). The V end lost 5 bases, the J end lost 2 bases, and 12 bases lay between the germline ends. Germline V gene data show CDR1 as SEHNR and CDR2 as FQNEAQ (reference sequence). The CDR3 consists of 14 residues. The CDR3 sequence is CASSPIQGNYGYTF. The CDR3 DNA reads TGTGCCAGCAGCCCGATACAGGGAAACTATGGCTACACCTTC.

The DNA for the CDR3 is TGTGCCATCAAAGACAGTCACACTGAAGCTTTCTTT. Its protein is CAIKDSHTEAFF. The J gene is TRBJ1-1, the V gene TRBV10-3; tentative D call: TRBD1 (5 bases). Germline CDR1 ENHRY, CDR2 SYGVKD. This CDR3 is 12 amino acids long. Trimming took 7 bases from V and 3 from J, leaving 9 bases between them.

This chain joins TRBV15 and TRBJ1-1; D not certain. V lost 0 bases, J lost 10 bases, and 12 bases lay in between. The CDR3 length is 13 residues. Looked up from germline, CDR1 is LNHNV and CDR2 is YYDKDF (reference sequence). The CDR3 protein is CATSRDRNRGAFF. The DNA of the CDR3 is TGTGCCACCAGCAGAGACAGGAACCGGGGAGCTTTCTTT.

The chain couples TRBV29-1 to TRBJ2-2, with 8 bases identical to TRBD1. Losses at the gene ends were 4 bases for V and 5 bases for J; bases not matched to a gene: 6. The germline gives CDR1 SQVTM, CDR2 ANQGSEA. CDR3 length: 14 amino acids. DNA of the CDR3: TGCAGCGTTGTCCAGGGGGCGGTGACCGGGGAGCTGTTTTTT. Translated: CSVVQGAVTGELFF.

In nucleotides, the CDR3 is TGTGCCAGCAGCCTCTGGGCCGACACCGGGGAGCTGTTTTTT. It specifies CASSLWADTGELFF. This sequence joins TRBV14 and TRBJ2-2; D is ambiguous. Germline CDR1 reads SGHDN; CDR2 reads FVKESK. The CDR3 length is 14 residues. Deletions cut 4 bases from V and 3 bases from J, with 9 bases between.